This T cell receptor beta chain was captured by sequencing in a study of regulatory T cells in long-lasting Graves disease. Noted time point: newly diagnosed GD, antithyroid drugs for less than 3 months. PBMC-extracted RNA yielded the TCR library. This clonotype turned up a few times. To make TCR beta libraries, researchers used iRepertoire HTBI primers and Arm-PCR of CDR3 regions. TCRdb reprocessed the multiplex PCR reads via MiXCR and lists one record per CDR3 protein. Here the sample spans roughly 420,000 distinct CDR3 sequences, around 15% being singletons. The same sample was also studied in work on T cells in Graves' hyperthyroidism and ophthalmopathy. As that study records: In blood, most of the thyroid clonotypes expanded above 0.001 were also present.

This receptor was identified in a woman aged 45 to 65 with Graves disease. Sequenced here: peripheral blood mononuclear cells (PBMCs), sampled at new diagnosis, from a patient treated with antithyroid drugs.

This chain's CDR3 is CAWSVQGAGSNQPQHF. The DNA of the CDR3 is TGTGCCTGGAGTGTACAGGGGGCTGGTAGCAATCAGCCCCAGCATTTT. J is TRBJ1-5 and V is TRBV30; 9 positions agree with TRBD1. The CDR3 extends over 16 amino acids. The J segment lost 0 bases and the V segment lost 0 bases, leaving 3 bases of the junction unmatched. Germline values: CDR1 GTSNPN, CDR2 SVGIG (reference sequence). Complete variable domain (other parts from reference TRBV30 and TRBJ1-5): SQTIHQWPATLVQPVGSPLSLECTVEGTSNPNLYWYRQAAGRGLQLLFYSVGIGQISSEVPQNLSASRPQDRQFILSSKKLLLSDSGFYLCAWSVQGAGSNQPQHFGDGTRLSIL.